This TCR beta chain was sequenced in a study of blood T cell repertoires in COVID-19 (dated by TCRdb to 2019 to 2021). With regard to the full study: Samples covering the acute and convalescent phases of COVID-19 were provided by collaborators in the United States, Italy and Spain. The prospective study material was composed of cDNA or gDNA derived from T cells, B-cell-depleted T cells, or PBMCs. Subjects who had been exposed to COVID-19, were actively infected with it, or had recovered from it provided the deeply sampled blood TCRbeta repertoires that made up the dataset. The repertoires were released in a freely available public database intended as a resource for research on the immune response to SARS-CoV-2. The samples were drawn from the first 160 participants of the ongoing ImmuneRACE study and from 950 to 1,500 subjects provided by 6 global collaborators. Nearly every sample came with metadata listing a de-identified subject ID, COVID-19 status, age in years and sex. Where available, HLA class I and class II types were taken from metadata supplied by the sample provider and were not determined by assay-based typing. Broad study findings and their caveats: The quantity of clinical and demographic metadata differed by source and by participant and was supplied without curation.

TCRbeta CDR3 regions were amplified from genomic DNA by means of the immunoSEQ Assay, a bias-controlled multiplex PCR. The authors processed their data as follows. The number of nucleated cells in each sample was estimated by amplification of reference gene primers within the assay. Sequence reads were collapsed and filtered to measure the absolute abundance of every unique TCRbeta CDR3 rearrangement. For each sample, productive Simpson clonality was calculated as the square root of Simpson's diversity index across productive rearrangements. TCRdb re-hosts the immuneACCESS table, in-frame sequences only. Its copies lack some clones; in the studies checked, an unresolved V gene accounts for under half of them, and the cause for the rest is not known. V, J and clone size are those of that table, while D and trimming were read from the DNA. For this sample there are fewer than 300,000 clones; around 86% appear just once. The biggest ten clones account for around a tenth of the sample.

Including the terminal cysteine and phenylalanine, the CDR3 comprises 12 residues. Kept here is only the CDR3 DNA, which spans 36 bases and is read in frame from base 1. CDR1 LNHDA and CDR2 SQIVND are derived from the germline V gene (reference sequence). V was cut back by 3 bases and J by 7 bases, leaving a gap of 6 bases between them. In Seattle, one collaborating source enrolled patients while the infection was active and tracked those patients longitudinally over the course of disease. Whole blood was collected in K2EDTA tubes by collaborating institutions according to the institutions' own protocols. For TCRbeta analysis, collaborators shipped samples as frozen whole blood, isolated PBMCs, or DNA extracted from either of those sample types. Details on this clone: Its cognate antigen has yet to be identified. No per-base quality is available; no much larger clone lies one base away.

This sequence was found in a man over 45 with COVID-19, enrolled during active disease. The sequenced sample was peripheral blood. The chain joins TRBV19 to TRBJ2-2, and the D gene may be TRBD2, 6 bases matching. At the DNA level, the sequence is TGTGCCAGTAGTATCGGGGGCGGGGAGCTGTTTTTT. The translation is CASSIGGGELFF.